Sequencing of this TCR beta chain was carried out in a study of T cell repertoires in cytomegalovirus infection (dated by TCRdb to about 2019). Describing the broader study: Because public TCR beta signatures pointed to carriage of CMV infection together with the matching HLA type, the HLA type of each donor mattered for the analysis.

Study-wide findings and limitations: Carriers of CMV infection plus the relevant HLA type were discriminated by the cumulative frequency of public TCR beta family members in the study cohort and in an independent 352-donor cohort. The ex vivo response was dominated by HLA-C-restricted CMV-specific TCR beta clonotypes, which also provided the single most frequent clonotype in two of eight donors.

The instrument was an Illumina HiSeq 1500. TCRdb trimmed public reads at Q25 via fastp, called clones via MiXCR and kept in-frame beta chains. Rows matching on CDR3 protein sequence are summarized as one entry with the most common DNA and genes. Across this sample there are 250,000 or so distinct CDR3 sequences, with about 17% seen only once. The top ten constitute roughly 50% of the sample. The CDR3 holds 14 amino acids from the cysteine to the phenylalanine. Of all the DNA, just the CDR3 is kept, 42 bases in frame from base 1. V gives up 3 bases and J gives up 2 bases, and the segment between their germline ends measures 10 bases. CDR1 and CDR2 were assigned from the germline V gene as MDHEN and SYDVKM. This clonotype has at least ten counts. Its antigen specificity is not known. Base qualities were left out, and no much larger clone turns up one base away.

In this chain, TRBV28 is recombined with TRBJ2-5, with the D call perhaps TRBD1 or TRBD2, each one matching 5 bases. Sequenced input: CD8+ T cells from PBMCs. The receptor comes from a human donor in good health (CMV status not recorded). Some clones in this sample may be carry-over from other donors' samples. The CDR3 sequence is CASSFQGPQETQYF. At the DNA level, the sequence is TGTGCCAGCAGTTTCCAGGGACCACAAGAGACCCAGTACTTC.